Below are 20 T cell receptor beta chains sequenced from a single sample in a study of blood T cell repertoires in COVID-19. Method: immunoSEQ multiplex PCR; TCRdb's copy keeps in-frame clones and lacks some. The table records almost 400,000 clones, about nine tenths of them present only once. Sequenced: PBMCs or T cells enriched from blood (not recorded which). The receptor set was obtained from a woman aged 25 to 39 who had recovered from COVID-19.

This clone has only one observation. The chain's CDR3 is CARPGGGFQPQHF. The CDR3 DNA reads as TGTGCCAGACCAGGGGGCGGATTTCAGCCCCAGCATTTT. The genes are TRBV7-3 and TRBJ1-5, with TRBD1 matching 8 bases. Germline CDR1 is SGHTA and CDR2 is FQGTGA. This CDR3 has 13 residues. After removal of 9 bases from V and 6 bases from J, the junction contained 7 bases not matched to a gene.

The chain uses TRBV7-3 and TRBJ1-1, with unresolved D. V lost 2 bases and J lost 6, with 7 bases in between. Looked up from germline, CDR1 is SGHTA and CDR2 is FQGTGA. The CDR3 contains 12 residues. The CDR3, as DNA: TGTGCCAGCAGCTTAGCCGGGTCTGAAGCTTTCTTT. Its protein is CASSLAGSEAFF. Full variable domain (remainder filled in from reference TRBV7-3 and TRBJ1-1): GAGVSQTPSNKVTEKGKYVELRCDPISGHTALYWYRQSLGQGPEFLIYFQGTGAADDSGLPNDRFFAVRPEGSVSTLKIQRTERGDSAVYLCASSLAGSEAFFGQGTRLTVV.

There are a few counts of this clone. The CDR3 region has the DNA TGTGCCAGCAGCTACGGACTAGCGGGGGAGACCCAGTACTTC. The encoded protein is CASSYGLAGETQYF. This chain uses TRBV7-2 with TRBJ2-5, with 12 bases lining up with TRBD2. Germline CDR1 reads SGHTA; CDR2 reads FQGNSA. V trimming: 4 bases; J trimming: 5 bases; junction bases outside the gene matches: 2. The CDR3 has 14 amino acids. Supplemented by reference TRBV7-2 and TRBJ2-5, the full variable domain reads GAGVSQSPSNKVTEKGKDVELRCDPISGHTALYWYRQSLGQGLEFLIYFQGNSAPDKSGLPSDRFSAERTGGSVSTLTIQRTQQEDSAVYLCASSYGLAGETQYFGPGTRLLVL.

The chain carries TRBV6-6 and TRBJ1-2, with a weak D call TRBD1 (5 bases). Germline V lookup: CDR1 MNHNY, CDR2 SVGAGI (reference sequence). CDR3 length equals 13 residues. With 4 bases removed from V and 4 bases from J, the gap between germline ends came to 10 bases. The CDR3, as DNA: TGTGCCAGCAGTTTCAGGGTCGTCTATGGCTACACCTTC. It encodes CASSFRVVYGYTF.

The chain recombines TRBV11-3 with TRBJ1-1; TRBD1 matches at 7 bases. V lost 0 bases to trimming and J lost 11 bases; unmatched junction nucleotides: 6. Germline assignment: CDR1 SGHNT and CDR2 YENEEA. This CDR3 is built from 13 residues. The CDR3 sequence: CASSLDPRGLAFF. The CDR3 DNA sequence: TGTGCCAGCAGCTTAGATCCAAGGGGGCTCGCTTTCTTT.

The J gene is TRBJ2-1, the V gene TRBV24-1; possible D gene TRBD2, 6 bases. V dropped 4 bases and J dropped 9 bases, with 27 bases sitting between them. The V gene's germline CDR1 is KGHDR and CDR2 SFDVKD. This CDR3 region has 18 residues. This CDR3 is CATSDASPAAGFWGEQFF. As DNA, the CDR3 is TGTGCCACCAGTGACGCAAGCCCAGCGGCGGGATTCTGGGGTGAGCAGTTCTTC.

The chain is built from TRBV2 and TRBJ1-2, with D hard to call. The CDR3 spans 14 residues. Trimming took 7 bases from V and 1 from J, leaving 13 bases between them. Germline loops: CDR1 SNHLY, CDR2 FYNNEI. This chain's CDR3 is CASTWRALNYGYTF. The CDR3, as DNA: TGTGCCAGCACCTGGCGGGCGCTTAACTATGGCTACACCTTC. Combining the CDR3 with reference TRBV2 and TRBJ1-2 gives the whole variable domain EPEVTQTPSHQVTQMGQEVILRCVPISNHLYFYWYRQILGQKVEFLVSFYNNEISEKSEIFDDQFSVERPDGSNFTLKIRSTKLEDSAMYFCASTWRALNYGYTFGSGTRLTVV.

The sample holds one count of this clone. In nucleotides, the CDR3 is TGCGCCAGCAGCCCCGGCCGGGGGAGGGCTAATGAAAAACTGTTTTTT. As protein: CASSPGRGRANEKLFF. The chain recombines TRBV4-3 with TRBJ1-4; D perhaps matches TRBD1 (5 bases). V was pared by 4 bases and J by 3 bases, with 15 bases between. The CDR3 contains 16 residues. Germline values: CDR1 LGHNA, CDR2 YSLEER.

The chain couples TRBV5-6 to TRBJ1-4, with 8 bases identical to TRBD1. V gave up 1 base and J gave up 6 bases; unmatched junction bases: 5. Germline V gives CDR1 SGHDT, CDR2 YYEEEE. This CDR3 is 15 amino acids long. The CDR3 is CASSLLRQGHEKLFF. CDR3 bases: TGTGCCAGCAGCTTGCTCAGACAGGGGCATGAAAAACTGTTTTTT.

V is TRBV9 and J is TRBJ1-2; 7 bases are a match to TRBD1. The germline gives CDR1 SGDLS, CDR2 YYNGEE. V lost 0 bases to trimming and J lost 3 bases; unmatched junction nucleotides: 2. This CDR3 region has 14 residues. CDR3 coding DNA: TGTGCCAGCAGCGTAGATGGGACAGACTATGGCTACACCTTC. This sequence encodes CASSVDGTDYGYTF. The complete variable domain, with remaining parts taken from reference TRBV9 and TRBJ1-2, reads DSGVTQTPKHLITATGQRVTLRCSPRSGDLSVYWYQQSLDQGLQFLIQYYNGEERAKGNILERFSAQQFPDLHSELNLSSLELGDSALYFCASSVDGTDYGYTFGSGTRLTVV.

The chain has TRBV6-2 or TRBV6-3 and TRBJ2-3; 7 bases fit TRBD2. The V and J ends lost 1 base and 2 bases, in that order; junction bases with no gene match: 6. CDR3 size: 16 residues. CDR1 is MNHEY, CDR2 SVGEGT, per germline. The CDR3 is CASSYWAGVSTDTQYF. CDR3 coding DNA: TGTGCCAGCAGTTACTGGGCGGGGGTCTCCACAGATACGCAGTATTTT.

Written as DNA, the CDR3 is TGCGCCAGCAGCCAAGATAGATTCGGGGAGCTGTTTTTT. Translating it yields CASSQDRFGELFF. The chain links TRBV4-3 to TRBJ2-2; D gene unclear. Looked up from germline, CDR1 is LGHNA and CDR2 is YSLEER. CDR3 length: 13 amino acids. V lost 0 bases and J 7 bases, leaving 6 bases between the germline ends.

The chain combines TRBV3-1 (or the pseudogene TRBV3-2) with TRBJ1-2; D gene unclear. Trimming stripped 0 bases from V and 3 bases from J, with 14 bases between. The CDR3 sequence is 16 residues long. Germline V gene lookup returns CDR1 LGHDT and CDR2 YNNKEL (reference sequence). Written as DNA, the CDR3 is TGTGCCAGCAGCCAAGACAGGAAGGGAGGTGACTATGGCTACACCTTC. It encodes CASSQDRKGGDYGYTF.

J is TRBJ1-1 and V is TRBV19; possible D gene TRBD1, 6 bases. The CDR3 has 14 amino acids. Trimming took off 7 bases at V and 0 bases at J, with 12 bases between the two ends. The V gene's germline CDR1 is LNHDA and CDR2 SQIVND (reference sequence). Here the CDR3 reads CASNSRQVNTEAFF. DNA of the CDR3: TGTGCCAGTAATTCCAGACAGGTGAACACTGAAGCTTTCTTT.

The chain combines TRBV7-9 with TRBJ2-5; D is ambiguous. This CDR3 has 14 amino acids. With 4 bases removed from V and 0 bases from J, the gap between germline ends came to 9 bases. Germline loops: CDR1 SEHNR, CDR2 FQNEAQ (reference sequence). The CDR3 region has the DNA TGTGCCAGCAGCTCCGCAGCGTACCAAGAGACCCAGTACTTC. Translation gives CASSSAAYQETQYF.

This chain uses TRBV18 with TRBJ1-2; 10 nucleotides agree with TRBD1. Looked up from germline, CDR1 is KGHSH and CDR2 is LQKENI. The junction had 10 bases not matched to a gene; V was cut back by 6 bases and J by 3 bases. This CDR3 has 16 residues. The CDR3 nucleotides read TGTGCCAGCTCGCAACTCCGGGACAGGGGAGACTATGGCTACACCTTC. It specifies CASSQLRDRGDYGYTF.

The rearrangement joins TRBV5-1 to TRBJ1-2; no reliable D call. The V end lost 5 bases, the J end lost 1 base, and 9 bases lay between the germline ends. The CDR3 loop spans 13 amino acids. Germline lookup yields CDR1 SGHRS and CDR2 YFSETQ. The CDR3 loop is CASRGTNNYGYTF. CDR3 nucleotides: TGCGCCAGCAGGGGCACGAATAACTATGGCTACACCTTC.

The rearrangement uses TRBV7-8 and TRBJ2-5; 14 nucleotides align to TRBD2. Trimming cost V 7 bases and J 5 bases; bases outside gene matches: 15. Germline CDR1 is SGHVS and CDR2 is FQNEAQ. This CDR3 is 18 amino acids long. CDR3 nucleotide sequence: TGTGCCAGCACCTCAAGAGTAGGACTAGCGGGAGGAGGGGAGACCCAGTACTTC. It encodes CASTSRVGLAGGGETQYF.

The rearrangement joins TRBV9 to TRBJ2-7; weak D call: TRBD2 (5 bases). Germline V lookup: CDR1 SGDLS, CDR2 YYNGEE. CDR3 size: 14 residues. V was shortened by 3 bases and J by 0 bases, with 10 bases between the two germline ends. CDR3 DNA sequence: TGTGCCAGCAGCGCGAGCGGTCTCTCCTACGAGCAGTACTTC. It is translated as CASSASGLSYEQYF.

This chain connects TRBV10-1 to TRBJ2-3, with D maybe TRBD2 (6 bases). The CDR3 runs to 20 residues. Trimming pared 0 bases from V and 0 bases from J, leaving 22 bases between. Looked up from germline, CDR1 is WNHNN and CDR2 is SYGVQD (reference sequence). The CDR3 nucleotides read TGCGCCAGCAGTGAGTCGGTGCCGATTCGGGGGAGAGGGAGCACAGATACGCAGTATTTT. This sequence encodes CASSESVPIRGRGSTDTQYF.